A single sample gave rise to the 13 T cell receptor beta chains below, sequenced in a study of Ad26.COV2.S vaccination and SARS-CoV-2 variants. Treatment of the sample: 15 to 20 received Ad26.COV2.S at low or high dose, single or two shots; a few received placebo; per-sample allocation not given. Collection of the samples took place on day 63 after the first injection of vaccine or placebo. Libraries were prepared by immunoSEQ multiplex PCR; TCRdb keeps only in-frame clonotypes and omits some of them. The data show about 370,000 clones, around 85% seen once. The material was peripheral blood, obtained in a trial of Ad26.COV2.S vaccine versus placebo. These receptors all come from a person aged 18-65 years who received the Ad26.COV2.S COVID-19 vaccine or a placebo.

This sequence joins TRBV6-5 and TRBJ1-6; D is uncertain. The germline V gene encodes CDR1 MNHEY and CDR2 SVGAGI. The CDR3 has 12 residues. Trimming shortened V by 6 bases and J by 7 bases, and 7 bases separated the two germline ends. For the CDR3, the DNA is TGTGCCAGCAGCTTATCGAATTCACCCCTCCACTTT. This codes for CASSLSNSPLHF.

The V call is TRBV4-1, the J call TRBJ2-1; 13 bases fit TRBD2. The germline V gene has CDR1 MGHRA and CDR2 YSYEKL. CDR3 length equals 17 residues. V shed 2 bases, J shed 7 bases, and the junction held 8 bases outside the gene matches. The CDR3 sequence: CASSQILAGGQRNEQFF. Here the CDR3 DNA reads TGCGCCAGCAGCCAAATACTAGCGGGGGGGCAGAGAAATGAGCAGTTCTTC.

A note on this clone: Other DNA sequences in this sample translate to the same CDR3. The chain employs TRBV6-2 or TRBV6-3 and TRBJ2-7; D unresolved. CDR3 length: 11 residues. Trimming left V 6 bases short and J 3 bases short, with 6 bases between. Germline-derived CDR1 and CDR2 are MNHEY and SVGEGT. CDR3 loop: CASSPLYEQYF. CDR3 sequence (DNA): TGTGCCAGCAGCCCTCTCTACGAGCAGTACTTC.

The chain's CDR3 is CASSTGQHQPQHF. CDR3 in DNA: TGTGCCAGTAGTACAGGACAGCATCAGCCCCAGCATTTT. J is TRBJ1-5 and V is TRBV19; D is possibly TRBD1 (6 bases). This CDR3 region has 13 residues. Between the trimmed V and J ends, which lost 4 bases and 5 bases, there was a span of 9 bases. CDR1 is LNHDA and CDR2 is SQIVND in the germline V gene (reference sequence).

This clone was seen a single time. CDR3 DNA sequence: TGTGCCAGCAGCCATTACTCAGGGGGAGAACAAGAGACCCAGTACTTC. Translated: CASSHYSGGEQETQYF. This chain joins TRBV3-1 (or the pseudogene TRBV3-2) and TRBJ2-5; TRBD1 aligns across 7 bases. The V gene's germline CDR1 is LGHDT and CDR2 YNNKEL (reference sequence). The V gene end was trimmed by 3 bases and the J gene end by 2 bases; junction bases not matched to a gene: 9. The CDR3 runs 16 residues.

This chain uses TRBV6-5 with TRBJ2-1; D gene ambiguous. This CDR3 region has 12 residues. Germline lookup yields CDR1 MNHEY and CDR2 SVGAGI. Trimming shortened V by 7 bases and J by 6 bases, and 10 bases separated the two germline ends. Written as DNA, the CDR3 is TGTGCCAGCATAGGCACTACCAATGAGCAGTTCTTC. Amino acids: CASIGTTNEQFF.

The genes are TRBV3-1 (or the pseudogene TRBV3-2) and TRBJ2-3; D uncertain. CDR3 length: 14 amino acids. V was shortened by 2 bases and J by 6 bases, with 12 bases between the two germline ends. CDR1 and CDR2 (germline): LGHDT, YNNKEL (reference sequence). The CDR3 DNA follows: TGTGCCAGCAGCCAATCAACAAGTCGGGATACGCAGTATTTT. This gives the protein CASSQSTSRDTQYF.

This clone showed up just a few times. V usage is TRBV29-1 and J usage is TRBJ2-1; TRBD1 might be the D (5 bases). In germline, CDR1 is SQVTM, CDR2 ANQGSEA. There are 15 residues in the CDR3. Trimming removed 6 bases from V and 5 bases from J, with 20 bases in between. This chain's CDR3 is CSVQYSRVGNNEQFF. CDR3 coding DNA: TGCAGCGTCCAATACTCCAGGGTAGGCAACAATGAGCAGTTCTTC.

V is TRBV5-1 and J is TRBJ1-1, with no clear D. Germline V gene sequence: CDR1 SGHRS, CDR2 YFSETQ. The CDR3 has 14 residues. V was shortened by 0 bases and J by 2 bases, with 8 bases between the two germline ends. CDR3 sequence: CASSLVSPNTEAFF. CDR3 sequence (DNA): TGCGCCAGCAGCTTGGTATCACCAAACACTGAAGCTTTCTTT.

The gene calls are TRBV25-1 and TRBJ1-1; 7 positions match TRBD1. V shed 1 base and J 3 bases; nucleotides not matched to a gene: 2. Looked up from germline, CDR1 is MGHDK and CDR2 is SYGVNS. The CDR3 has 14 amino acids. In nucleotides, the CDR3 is TGTGCCAGCAGTGAATGGGACAGCTACACTGAAGCTTTCTTT. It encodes CASSEWDSYTEAFF.

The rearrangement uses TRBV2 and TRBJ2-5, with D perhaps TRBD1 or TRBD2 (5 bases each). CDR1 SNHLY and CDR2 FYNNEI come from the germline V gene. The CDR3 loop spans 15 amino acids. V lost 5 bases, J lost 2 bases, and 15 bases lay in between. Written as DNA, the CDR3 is TGTGCCAGCAGTAAGACAGCCACGGGGCAAGAGACCCAGTACTTC. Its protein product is CASSKTATGQETQYF.

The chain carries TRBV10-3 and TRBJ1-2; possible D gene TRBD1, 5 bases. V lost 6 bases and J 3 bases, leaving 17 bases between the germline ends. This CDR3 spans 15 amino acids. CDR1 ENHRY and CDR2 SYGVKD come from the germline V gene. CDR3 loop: CAISLLGGTDYGYTF. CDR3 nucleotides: TGTGCCATCAGCCTCCTGGGGGGAACAGACTATGGCTACACCTTC.

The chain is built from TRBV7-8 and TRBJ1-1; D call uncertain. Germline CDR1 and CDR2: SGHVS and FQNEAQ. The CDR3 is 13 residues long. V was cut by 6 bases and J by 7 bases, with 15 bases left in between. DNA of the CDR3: TGTGCCAGCAGACACAACAGAGAGAGTGAAGCTTTCTTT. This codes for CASRHNRESEAFF.